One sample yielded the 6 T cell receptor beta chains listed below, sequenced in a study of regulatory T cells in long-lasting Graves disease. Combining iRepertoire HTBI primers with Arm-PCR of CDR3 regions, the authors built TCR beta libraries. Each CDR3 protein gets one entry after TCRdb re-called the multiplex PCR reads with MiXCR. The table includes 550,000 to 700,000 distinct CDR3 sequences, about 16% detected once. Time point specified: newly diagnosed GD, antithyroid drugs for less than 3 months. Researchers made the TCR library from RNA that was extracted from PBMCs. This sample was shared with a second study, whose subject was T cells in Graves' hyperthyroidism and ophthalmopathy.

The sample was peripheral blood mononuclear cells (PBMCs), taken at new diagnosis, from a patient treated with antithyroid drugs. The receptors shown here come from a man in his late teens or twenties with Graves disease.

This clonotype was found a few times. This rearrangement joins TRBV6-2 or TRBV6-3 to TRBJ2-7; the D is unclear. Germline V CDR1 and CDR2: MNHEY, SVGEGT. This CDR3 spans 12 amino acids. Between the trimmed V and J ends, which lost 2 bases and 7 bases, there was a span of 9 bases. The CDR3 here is CASSYPHGEQYF. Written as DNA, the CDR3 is TGTGCCAGCAGTTACCCTCATGGGGAGCAGTACTTC.

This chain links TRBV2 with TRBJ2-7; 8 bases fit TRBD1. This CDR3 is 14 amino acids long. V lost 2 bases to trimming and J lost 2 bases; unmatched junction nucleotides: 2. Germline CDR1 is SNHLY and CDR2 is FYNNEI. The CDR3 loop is CASSEQGATYEQYF. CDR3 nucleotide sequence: TGTGCCAGCAGTGAACAGGGGGCGACCTACGAGCAGTACTTC.

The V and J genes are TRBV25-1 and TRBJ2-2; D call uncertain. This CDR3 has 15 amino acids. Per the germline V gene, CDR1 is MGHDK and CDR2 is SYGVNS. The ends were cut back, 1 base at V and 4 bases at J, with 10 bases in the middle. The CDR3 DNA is TGTGCCAGCAGTGAATCCCTGGACCTCACCGGGGAGCTGTTTTTT. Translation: CASSESLDLTGELFF.

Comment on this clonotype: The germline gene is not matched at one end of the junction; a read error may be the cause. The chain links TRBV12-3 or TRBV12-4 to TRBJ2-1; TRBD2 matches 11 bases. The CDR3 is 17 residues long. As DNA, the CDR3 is TGTGCCAGCAGTCTAGCGGGAGGCCTGAGCTCCTACAATGAGCAGTTCTTC. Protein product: CASSLAGGLSSYNEQFF.

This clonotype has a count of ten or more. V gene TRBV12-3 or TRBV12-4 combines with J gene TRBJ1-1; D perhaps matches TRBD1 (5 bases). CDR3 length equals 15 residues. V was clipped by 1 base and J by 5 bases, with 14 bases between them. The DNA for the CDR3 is TGTGCCAGCAGTTTAGGGGGGACCGCGAAGACTGAAGCTTTCTTT. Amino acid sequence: CASSLGGTAKTEAFF.

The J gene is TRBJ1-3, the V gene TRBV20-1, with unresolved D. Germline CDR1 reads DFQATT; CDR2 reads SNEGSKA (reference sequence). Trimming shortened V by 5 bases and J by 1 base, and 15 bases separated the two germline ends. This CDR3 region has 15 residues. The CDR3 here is CSAPRTLKSGNTIYF. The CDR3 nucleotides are TGCAGTGCTCCCAGGACTCTAAAGTCTGGAAACACCATATATTTT.